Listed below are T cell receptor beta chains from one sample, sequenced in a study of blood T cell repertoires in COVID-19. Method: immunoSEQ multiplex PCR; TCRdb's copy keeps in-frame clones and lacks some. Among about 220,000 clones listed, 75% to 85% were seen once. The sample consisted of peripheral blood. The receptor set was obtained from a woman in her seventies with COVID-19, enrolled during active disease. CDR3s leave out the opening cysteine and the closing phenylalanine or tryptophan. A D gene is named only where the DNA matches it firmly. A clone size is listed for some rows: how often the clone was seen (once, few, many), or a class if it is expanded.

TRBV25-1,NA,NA,ASSEYGQPQH
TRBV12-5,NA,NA,ASGLAPGEHEQY
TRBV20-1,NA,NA,SASGSGNNEQF
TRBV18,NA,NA,ASSPPNRSYNEQF
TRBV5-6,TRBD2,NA,ASNILLSGRTYNEQF
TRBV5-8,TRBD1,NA,ASTPGGTKSTDTQY
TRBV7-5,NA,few,ARSLLRGGGPNEKLF
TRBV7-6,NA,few,ASSLVDEGGRYLNYEQY
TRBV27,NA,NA,ASLAQGRSYNEQF
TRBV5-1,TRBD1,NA,ASSLEQGGSNEQF
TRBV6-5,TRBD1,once,ASSYLTGSGYT
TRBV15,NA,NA,ATSRTLQGGASPLH
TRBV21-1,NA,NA,ASSKGRSGTSVSIAKNIQY
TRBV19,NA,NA,ASSKGGKGTDTQY
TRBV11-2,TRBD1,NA,ASSHTGGAIY
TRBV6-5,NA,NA,ASSADIGRILGYT
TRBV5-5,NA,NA,ASCPADCYNGQF
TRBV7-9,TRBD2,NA,ASSPDKLAGEEQF
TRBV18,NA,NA,ASSPGAVSYEQY
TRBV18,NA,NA,ASSQQGQETQY